Included here is one T cell receptor beta chain sequence, with context. These data come from a study of blood T cells in healthy people across ages. PCR was performed a second time for roughly 7 to 12 cycles using a sample-barcoded 5' primer and a J-beta primer mix. TCRdb re-derived calls from the 5' RACE reads in MiXCR, one entry per CDR3 protein. The sample carries about a million distinct CDR3 sequences, about 51% recorded once. V gave up 3 bases and J gave up 7 bases; unmatched junction bases: 9. The germline CDR1 and CDR2 sequences are LGHNA and YNFKEQ. CDR3 length: 15 residues. The rearrangement links TRBV4-2 to TRBJ1-5; TRBD1 agrees at 7 bases. Sequenced input: blood. The TCR originated in a woman aged 60-70 years in good health. Here the CDR3 DNA reads TGTGCCAGCAGCCAGGAACAGGGGTCCGCACAGCCCCAGCATTTT. It translates to CASSQEQGSAQPQHF.